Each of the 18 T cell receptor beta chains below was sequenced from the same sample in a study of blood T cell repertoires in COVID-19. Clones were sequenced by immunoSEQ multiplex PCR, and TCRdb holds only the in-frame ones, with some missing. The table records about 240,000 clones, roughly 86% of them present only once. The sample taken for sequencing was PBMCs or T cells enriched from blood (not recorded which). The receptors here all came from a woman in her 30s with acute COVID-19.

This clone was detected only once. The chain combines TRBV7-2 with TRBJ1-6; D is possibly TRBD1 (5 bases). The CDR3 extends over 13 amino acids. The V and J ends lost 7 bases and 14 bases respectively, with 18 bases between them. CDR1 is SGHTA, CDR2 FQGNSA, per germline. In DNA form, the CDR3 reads TGTGCCAGCAATTGGGGGGTGGGGTCCGCCCTCCACTTT. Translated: CASNWGVGSALHF.

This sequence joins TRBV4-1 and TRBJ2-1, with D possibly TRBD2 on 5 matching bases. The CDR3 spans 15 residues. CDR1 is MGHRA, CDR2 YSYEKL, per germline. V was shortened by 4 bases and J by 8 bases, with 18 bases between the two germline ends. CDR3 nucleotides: TGCGCCAGCAGCCTAAAGAGGAGGCAGACCCATGAGCAGTTCTTC. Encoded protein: CASSLKRRQTHEQFF.

The CDR3 spells CASSTATNEKLFF. In DNA form, the CDR3 reads TGCGCCAGCAGCACTGCAACTAATGAAAAACTGTTTTTT. This chain connects TRBV5-1 to TRBJ1-4; D unresolved. This CDR3 spans 13 amino acids. V lost 4 bases to trimming and J lost 0 bases, with 4 bases between them. The germline CDR1 and CDR2 sequences are SGHRS and YFSETQ.

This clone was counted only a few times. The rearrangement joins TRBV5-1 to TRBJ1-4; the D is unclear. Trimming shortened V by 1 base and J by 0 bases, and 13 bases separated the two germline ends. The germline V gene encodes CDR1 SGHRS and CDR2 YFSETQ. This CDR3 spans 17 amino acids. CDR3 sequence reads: CASSLNSSPTTNEKLFF. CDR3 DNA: TGCGCCAGCAGCTTGAACTCCTCGCCGACAACTAATGAAAAACTGTTTTTT.

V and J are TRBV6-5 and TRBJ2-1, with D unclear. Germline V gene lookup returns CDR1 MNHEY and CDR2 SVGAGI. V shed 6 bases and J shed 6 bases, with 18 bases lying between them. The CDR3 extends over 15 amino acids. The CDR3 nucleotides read TGTGCCAGCAGCCCCCACCGGGTGGTTGGCAATGAGCAGTTCTTC. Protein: CASSPHRVVGNEQFF.

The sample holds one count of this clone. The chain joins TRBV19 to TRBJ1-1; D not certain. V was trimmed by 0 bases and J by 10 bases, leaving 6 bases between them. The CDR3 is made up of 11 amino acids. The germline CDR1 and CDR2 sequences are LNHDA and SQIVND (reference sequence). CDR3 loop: CASSIDVLAFF. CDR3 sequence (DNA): TGTGCCAGTAGTATAGATGTCTTAGCTTTCTTT.

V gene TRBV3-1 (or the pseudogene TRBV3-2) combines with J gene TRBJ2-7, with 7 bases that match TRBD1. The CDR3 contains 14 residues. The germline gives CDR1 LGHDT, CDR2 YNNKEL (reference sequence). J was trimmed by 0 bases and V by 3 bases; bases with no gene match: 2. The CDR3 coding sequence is TGTGCCAGCAGCCACTGGGACAGCTCCTACGAGCAGTACTTC. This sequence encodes CASSHWDSSYEQYF.

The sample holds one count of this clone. CDR3 in DNA: TGTGCCAGTAGAGAGGGAGCTGCAACTAATGAAAAACTGTTTTTT. As protein: CASREGAATNEKLFF. The chain has TRBV19 and TRBJ1-4; no clear D gene. Germline lookup yields CDR1 LNHDA and CDR2 SQIVND (reference sequence). The CDR3 is made up of 15 amino acids. Deletions cut 6 bases from V and 0 bases from J, with 11 bases between.

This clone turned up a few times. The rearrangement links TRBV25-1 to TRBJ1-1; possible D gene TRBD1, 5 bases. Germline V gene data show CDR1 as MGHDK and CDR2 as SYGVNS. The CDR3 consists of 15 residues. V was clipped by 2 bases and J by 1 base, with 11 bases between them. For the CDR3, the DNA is TGTGCCAGCAGTGAAGGGGGGGAAGAGAACACTGAAGCTTTCTTT. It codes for CASSEGGEENTEAFF.

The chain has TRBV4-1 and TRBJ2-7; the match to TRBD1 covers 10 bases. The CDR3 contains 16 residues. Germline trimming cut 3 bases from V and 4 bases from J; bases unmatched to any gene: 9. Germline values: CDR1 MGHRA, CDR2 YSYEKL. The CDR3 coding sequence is TGCGCCAGCAGCCACTACCGGGACAGGGGAAGATACGAGCAGTACTTC. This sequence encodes CASSHYRDRGRYEQYF.

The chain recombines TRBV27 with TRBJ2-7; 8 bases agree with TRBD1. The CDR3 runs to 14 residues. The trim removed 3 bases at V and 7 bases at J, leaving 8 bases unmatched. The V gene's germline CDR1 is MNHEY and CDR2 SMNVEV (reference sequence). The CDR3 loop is CASSFTTGVSEQYF. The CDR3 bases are TGTGCCAGCAGTTTCACGACAGGGGTTTCAGAGCAGTACTTC.

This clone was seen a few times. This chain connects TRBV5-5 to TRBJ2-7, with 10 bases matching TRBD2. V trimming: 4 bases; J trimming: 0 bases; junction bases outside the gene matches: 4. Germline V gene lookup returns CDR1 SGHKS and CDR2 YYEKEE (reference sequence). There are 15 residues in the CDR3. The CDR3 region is CASSVTSGDSYEQYF. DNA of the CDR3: TGTGCCAGCAGCGTCACTAGCGGGGACTCCTACGAGCAGTACTTC.

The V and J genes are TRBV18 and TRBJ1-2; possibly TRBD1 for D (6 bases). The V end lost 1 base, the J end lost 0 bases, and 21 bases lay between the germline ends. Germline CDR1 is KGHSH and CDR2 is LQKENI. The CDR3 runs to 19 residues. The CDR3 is CASSPLMTWTEKANYGYTF. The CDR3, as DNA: TGTGCCAGCTCACCACTGATGACCTGGACAGAAAAGGCTAACTATGGCTACACCTTC.

The CDR3 nucleotides read TGTGCCAGCTCACAACGGACTAGCGGGGCGACATCCGAGCAGTACTTC. Translated, it gives CASSQRTSGATSEQYF. The chain employs TRBV18 and TRBJ2-7, with 12 bases fitting TRBD2. Germline trimming cut 4 bases from V and 6 bases from J; bases unmatched to any gene: 10. Germline CDR1 is KGHSH and CDR2 is LQKENI. There are 16 residues in the CDR3. The complete variable domain, with remaining parts taken from reference TRBV18 and TRBJ2-7, reads NAGVMQNPRHLVRRRGQEARLRCSPMKGHSHVYWYRQLPEEGLKFMVYLQKENIIDESGMPKERFSAEFPKEGPSILRIQQVVRGDSAAYFCASSQRTSGATSEQYFGPGTRLTVT.

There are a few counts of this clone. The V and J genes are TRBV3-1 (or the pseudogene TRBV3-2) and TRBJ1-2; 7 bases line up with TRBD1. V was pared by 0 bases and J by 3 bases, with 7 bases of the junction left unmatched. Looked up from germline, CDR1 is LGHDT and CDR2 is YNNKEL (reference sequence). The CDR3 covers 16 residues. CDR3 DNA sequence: TGTGCCAGCAGCCAAGATCGACAGGGAGGTGACTATGGCTACACCTTC. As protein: CASSQDRQGGDYGYTF.

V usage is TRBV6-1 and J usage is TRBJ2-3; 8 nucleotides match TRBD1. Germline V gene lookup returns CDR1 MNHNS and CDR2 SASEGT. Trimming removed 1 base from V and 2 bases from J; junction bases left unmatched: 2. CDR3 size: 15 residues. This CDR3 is CASSEGDRITDTQYF. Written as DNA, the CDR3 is TGTGCCAGCAGTGAAGGGGACAGGATCACAGATACGCAGTATTTT.

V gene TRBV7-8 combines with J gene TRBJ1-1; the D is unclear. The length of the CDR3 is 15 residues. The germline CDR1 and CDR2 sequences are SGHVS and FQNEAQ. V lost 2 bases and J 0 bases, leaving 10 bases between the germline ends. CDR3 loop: CASSLTRIMNTEAFF. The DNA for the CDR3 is TGTGCCAGCAGCTTAACAAGAATCATGAACACTGAAGCTTTCTTT. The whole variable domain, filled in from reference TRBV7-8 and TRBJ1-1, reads GAGVSQSPRYKVAKRGQDVALRCDPISGHVSLFWYQQALGQGPEFLTYFQNEAQLDKSGLPSDRFFAERPEGSVSTLKIQRTQQEDSAVYLCASSLTRIMNTEAFFGQGTRLTVV.

This chain's CDR3 is CASRITGAPRTEAFF. In DNA form, the CDR3 reads TGTGCCAGCAGGATAACAGGGGCTCCGAGAACTGAAGCTTTCTTT. V is TRBV6-5 and J is TRBJ1-1; TRBD1 matches at 7 bases. V shed 6 bases, J shed 5 bases, and the junction held 12 bases outside the gene matches. The CDR3 has 15 amino acids. The germline gives CDR1 MNHEY, CDR2 SVGAGI.